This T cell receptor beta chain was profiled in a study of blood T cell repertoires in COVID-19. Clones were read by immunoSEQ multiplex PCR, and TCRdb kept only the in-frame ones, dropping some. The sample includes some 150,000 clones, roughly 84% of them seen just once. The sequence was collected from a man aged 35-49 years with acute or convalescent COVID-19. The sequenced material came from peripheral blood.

Here the CDR3 reads CAWSQGQPGGYTF. The CDR3 DNA follows: TGTGCCTGGAGTCAAGGCCAGCCAGGTGGCTACACCTTC. The gene calls are TRBV30 and TRBJ1-2, with D uncertain. CDR3 length equals 13 residues. Germline lookup yields CDR1 GTSNPN and CDR2 SVGIG (reference sequence). V lost 2 bases, J lost 7 bases, and 14 bases lay in between. The variable domain in full, with the rest retrieved from reference TRBV30 and TRBJ1-2, is SQTIHQWPATLVQPVGSPLSLECTVEGTSNPNLYWYRQAAGRGLQLLFYSVGIGQISSEVPQNLSASRPQDRQFILSSKKLLLSDSGFYLCAWSQGQPGGYTFGSGTRLTVV.